Listed below are T cell receptor beta chains from one sample, sequenced in a study of cytomegalovirus exposure and HLA in healthy donors. Assay: immunoSEQ multiplex PCR; the TCRdb copy retains only in-frame clones and omits some. The sample lists hundreds of thousands of clones; roughly 82% were seen once. Specimen: PBMCs. These receptor sequences come from a man in his forties in good health and CMV-seropositive. Each CDR3 is given with its conserved first and last residue. A D gene is named only where the DNA matches it firmly. Clone size appears in some rows only: once, few, many, or a class for an expanded clone.

D,length,J,size,V,CDR3,DNA
.,14,TRBJ2-1,.,TRBV7-2,CASSLVVFSGEQFF,TGTGCCAGCAGCTTAGTGGTGTTTTCGGGTGAGCAGTTCTTC
.,15,TRBJ1-4,.,TRBV5-1,CASSDPGEVVGKLFF,TGCGCCAGCAGCGACCCGGGGGAAGTAGTTGGAAAACTGTTTTTT
TRBD1,15,TRBJ1-2,.,TRBV9,CASSVEQGAGYGYTF,TGTGCCAGCAGCGTAGAACAGGGGGCTGGCTATGGCTACACCTTC
TRBD1,16,TRBJ2-3,.,TRBV11-3,CASSPPQGQRTDTQYF,TGTGCCAGCAGCCCCCCTCAGGGACAGAGGACAGATACGCAGTATTTT
.,12,TRBJ1-1,.,TRBV7-8,CASSSRDFEAFF,TGTGCCAGCAGCTCCCGGGATTTTGAAGCTTTCTTT
.,13,TRBJ2-2,.,TRBV29-1,CSVVGQNTGELFF,TGCAGCGTTGTGGGACAAAACACCGGGGAGCTGTTTTTT
.,14,TRBJ1-1,.,TRBV5-1,CASSSGFAFTEAFF,TGCGCCAGCTCGTCAGGGTTTGCTTTCACTGAAGCTTTCTTT
.,14,TRBJ1-3,.,TRBV11-3,CASSLVGGSNTIYF,TGTGCCAGCAGCTTAGTTGGAGGGTCCAACACCATATATTTT
.,13,TRBJ1-2,few,TRBV11-2,CASSSEALSGYTF,TGTGCCAGCAGCTCCGAGGCGCTTTCCGGCTACACCTTC
TRBD1,15,TRBJ2-3,few,TRBV6-1,CASSSWDRGTDTQYF,TGTGCCAGCAGTTCCTGGGACAGAGGCACAGATACGCAGTATTTT
TRBD2,15,TRBJ2-5,.,TRBV19,CASSSGGGGGGTQYF,TGTGCCAGTAGTTCCGGGGGGGGAGGAGGCGGGACCCAGTACTTC
TRBD2,18,TRBJ2-5,.,TRBV7-9,CASSPLGLAGGRRETQYF,TGTGCCAGCAGCCCCCTGGGACTAGCGGGAGGGCGACGAGAGACCCAGTACTTC
TRBD2,15,TRBJ2-1,.,TRBV5-1,CASRIAGGTYNEQFF,TGCGCCAGCAGGATAGCGGGAGGGACCTACAATGAGCAGTTCTTC
TRBD2,16,TRBJ2-7,.,TRBV11-3,CASSQHVLADHYEQYF,TGTGCCAGCAGCCAACACGTACTAGCGGACCACTACGAGCAGTACTTC
TRBD1,13,TRBJ1-2,.,TRBV5-6,CASILYRGLGYTF,TGTGCCAGCATCCTCTACAGGGGTCTTGGCTACACCTTC
.,14,TRBJ2-7,.,TRBV27,CASSSLPPVYEQYF,TGTGCCAGCAGTTCCCTTCCCCCCGTTTACGAGCAGTACTTC
.,15,TRBJ2-1,once,TRBV29-1,CSVDGSGLSYNEQFF,TGCAGCGTTGATGGTAGCGGTCTCTCCTACAATGAGCAGTTCTTC
TRBD1,16,TRBJ2-1,.,TRBV4-1,CASSQTGYPSYNEQFF,TGCGCCAGCAGCCAGACAGGGTACCCCTCCTACAATGAGCAGTTCTTC
TRBD1,15,TRBJ1-4,.,TRBV19,CASSFRQGLNEKLFF,TGTGCCAGTAGTTTTCGACAGGGTCTTAATGAAAAACTGTTTTTT
TRBD1,13,TRBJ1-5,.,TRBV30,CAWSHRGGQPQHF,TGTGCTTGGAGCCACAGGGGAGGCCAGCCCCAGCATTTT
.,15,TRBJ2-7,.,TRBV7-9,CASSPDRLLPYEQYF,TGTGCCAGCAGCCCCGACAGGCTACTTCCCTACGAGCAGTACTTC
.,14,TRBJ1-1,.,TRBV7-9,CASSLERGNTEAFF,TGTGCCAGCAGCTTAGAAAGGGGGAACACTGAAGCTTTCTTT
.,14,TRBJ2-7,.,TRBV7-9,CATLGANTDYEQYF,TGTGCCACCCTTGGGGCGAACACAGACTACGAGCAGTACTTC
.,15,TRBJ1-1,.,TRBV28,CASSLFDSGNTEAFF,TGTGCCAGCAGTTTATTCGACAGTGGGAACACTGAAGCTTTCTTT
.,13,TRBJ1-3,.,TRBV6-1,CASEGGALNTIYF,TGTGCCAGCGAGGGGGGGGCTCTAAACACCATATATTTT
.,14,TRBJ2-5,.,TRBV7-3,CASSPYRDSETQYF,TGTGCCAGCAGCCCTTACAGGGATAGTGAGACCCAGTACTTC
.,15,TRBJ2-1,medium-sized,TRBV2,CASSFPGSSYNEQFF,TGTGCCAGCAGTTTTCCGGGGAGCTCCTACAATGAGCAGTTCTTC
TRBD2,15,TRBJ2-1,.,TRBV15,CATSTRTSVYNEQFF,TGTGCCACCAGTACCCGGACTAGCGTCTACAATGAGCAGTTCTTC
.,16,TRBJ1-1,.,TRBV6-5,CASSYRRPPSSTEAFF,TGTGCCAGCAGTTACCGTCGCCCACCCTCGAGCACTGAAGCTTTCTTT
TRBD1,14,TRBJ1-4,.,TRBV9,CASSVGQDNEKLFF,TGTGCCAGCAGCGTGGGACAGGATAATGAAAAACTGTTTTTT
TRBD1,15,TRBJ1-5,.,TRBV2,CASRNDRGSNQPQHF,TGTGCCAGCAGAAACGACAGGGGCAGCAATCAGCCCCAGCATTTT
TRBD1,13,TRBJ1-2,once,TRBV7-8,CASSLGQGNGYTF,TGTGCCAGCAGCTTAGGACAGGGGAATGGCTACACCTTC
TRBD2,18,TRBJ2-2,.,TRBV5-1,CASSLVVGLAGNTGELFF,TGCGCCAGCAGCTTAGTTGTCGGACTAGCGGGGAACACCGGGGAGCTGTTTTTT
TRBD1,15,TRBJ2-3,.,TRBV7-3,CASSLGTDDTDTQYF,TGTGCCAGCAGCTTAGGGACAGACGATACAGATACGCAGTATTTT
.,14,TRBJ2-2,.,TRBV7-8,CASSHGKNTGELFF,TGTGCCAGCAGCCACGGTAAAAACACCGGGGAGCTGTTTTTT
TRBD1,15,TRBJ1-2,.,TRBV6-1,CASSVVRGRDYGYTF,TGTGCCAGCAGTGTAGTAAGGGGGCGCGACTATGGCTACACCTTC
.,14,TRBJ2-3,.,TRBV19,CASTSSEFTDTQYF,TGTGCCAGTACCTCTAGCGAGTTCACAGATACGCAGTATTTT
.,16,TRBJ2-7,once,TRBV12-2,CASRLALTAPNYEQYF,TGTGCAAGTCGCTTAGCTTTGACAGCACCAAACTACGAGCAGTACTTC
TRBD1,15,TRBJ1-1,.,TRBV5-1,CASSHLTGSNTEAFF,TGCGCCAGCAGCCACTTGACAGGGTCGAACACTGAAGCTTTCTTT
.,15,TRBJ1-5,.,TRBV19,CASSSSGWEIGPQHF,TGTGCCAGTAGTTCCTCCGGTTGGGAGATTGGACCCCAGCATTTT
.,14,TRBJ2-5,.,TRBV4-1,CASSVEDRRETQYF,TGCGCCAGCAGCGTCGAGGATCGTAGAGAGACCCAGTACTTC
.,14,TRBJ2-5,once,TRBV5-1,CASSLEGKGETQYF,TGCGCCAGCAGCTTGGAAGGGAAGGGGGAGACCCAGTACTTC
.,15,TRBJ1-5,.,TRBV15,CATSRATGGIQPQHF,TGTGCCACCAGCAGAGCGACAGGAGGTATTCAGCCCCAGCATTTT
.,13,TRBJ2-7,.,TRBV27,CASSFQVGYEQYF,TGTGCCAGCAGTTTTCAGGTGGGTTACGAGCAGTACTTC
.,15,TRBJ2-2,.,TRBV11-3,CASSFLGANTGELFF,TGTGCCAGCAGCTTTTTAGGGGCGAACACCGGGGAGCTGTTTTTT
TRBD2,16,TRBJ2-7,.,TRBV6-1,CASSDGVSGRGYEQYF,TGTGCCAGCAGTGATGGGGTTAGCGGGAGAGGTTACGAGCAGTACTTC
.,14,TRBJ2-2,.,TRBV6-5,CASSPTAGTGELFF,TGTGCCAGCAGTCCCACTGCGGGAACCGGGGAGCTGTTTTTT
TRBD1,15,TRBJ1-1,.,TRBV11-3,CASSLTGTGGTEAFF,TGTGCCAGCAGCTTGACCGGGACAGGGGGGACTGAAGCTTTCTTT
.,12,TRBJ2-1,once,TRBV5-1,CASSFGDNEQFF,TGCGCCAGCAGCTTCGGCGACAATGAACAGTTCTTC
TRBD2,15,TRBJ2-6,.,TRBV2,CATSSGGSGANVLTF,TGTGCCACTAGTTCGGGAGGCTCTGGGGCCAACGTCCTGACTTTC
.,15,TRBJ1-2,.,TRBV4-1,CASSLIQGIDYGYTF,TGCGCCAGCAGCCTCATCCAGGGGATCGACTATGGCTACACCTTC
.,14,TRBJ1-2,.,TRBV7-2,CASSPAQVSYGYTF,TGTGCCAGCAGCCCGGCACAGGTTTCTTATGGCTACACCTTC